The rows below give T cell receptor beta chains drawn from one sample of a study of T-cell reconstitution after alpha-beta-depleted transplantation in children. TCRdb re-called the PCR reads through MiXCR, storing one row per CDR3 protein. The table has around 45,000 distinct CDR3 sequences, 40% to 65% seen once; the top ten hold 35% to 40%. The material sequenced was peripheral blood, taken before TCRalphabeta/CD19-depleted stem cell transplant. The receptors originated from a boy in the first two years of life with SCID, due to receive a stem cell transplant. CDR3s include the opening cysteine and the closing phenylalanine or tryptophan. D genes are given only for firm matches. Expanded clones get a size class; other rows say once, few or many, or leave the size out.

v_call	j_call	d_call	clone_size	cdr3_nt	cdr3_aa
TRBV3-1	TRBJ1-2	NA	NA	TGTGCCAGCAGCCAACTCTCTAACGAGCACCGGGACTATGGCTACACCTTC	CASSQLSNEHRDYGYTF
TRBV20-1	TRBJ2-3	NA	NA	TGCAGTGCTCGCCCCTCTCGGGCAGATACGCAGTATTTT	CSARPSRADTQYF
TRBV4-1	TRBJ2-1	NA	NA	TGCGCCAGCAGCCCCGCCGGAGCCCGGAATGAGCAGTTCTTC	CASSPAGARNEQFF
TRBV7-2	TRBJ2-3	NA	NA	TGTGCCAGCAGCTTAGAGTGGCAAGGCCCAGATACGCAGTATTTT	CASSLEWQGPDTQYF
TRBV6-1	TRBJ1-1	TRBD1	NA	TGTGCCAGCGCCCGGACAGGATATTCGGGGACTGAAGCTTTCTTT	CASARTGYSGTEAFF
TRBV11-2	TRBJ2-1	TRBD2	few	TGTGCCAGCAGCCCCGGGACTAGCGGGGGGTTCGGTGAGCAGTTCTTC	CASSPGTSGGFGEQFF
TRBV29-1	TRBJ1-1	NA	NA	TGCAGCGTTTTCGGCAGGGGTTGGTACACTGAAGCTTTCTTT	CSVFGRGWYTEAFF
TRBV7-3	TRBJ2-3	NA	NA	TGTGCCAGCAGCTTAGGGGCCAGCACAGATACGCAGTATTTT	CASSLGASTDTQYF
TRBV5-1	TRBJ1-1	TRBD1	few	TGCGCCAGCAGCGGACGACAGGGGAACACTGAAGCTTTCTTT	CASSGRQGNTEAFF
TRBV2	TRBJ2-1	NA	NA	TGTGCCAGCAGTGATCTGGGTTTAAACGTCGATGAGCAGTTCTTC	CASSDLGLNVDEQFF
TRBV29-1	TRBJ2-7	TRBD1	NA	TGCAGCGTTGGGGACAGGGTCCGGTACTTC	CSVGDRVRYF
TRBV7-8	TRBJ2-5	NA	NA	TGTGCCAGCAGCCGAAGAGACGGGTCATTGGGAGAGACCCAGTACTTC	CASSRRDGSLGETQYF
TRBV4-1	TRBJ2-3	NA	few	TGCGCCAGCAGCCAAGTACAGGGCGCGAATGTAGTGGATACGCAGTATTTT	CASSQVQGANVVDTQYF
TRBV5-5	TRBJ2-7	TRBD1	NA	TGTGCCAGCAGCCCCGGACAGGGAAGAACGAGGTCCTACGAGCAGTACTTC	CASSPGQGRTRSYEQYF
TRBV27	TRBJ2-1	NA	few	TGTGCCAGCAGTCCCCGCAACCCCCGGGAAGCCTACAATGAGCAGTTCTTC	CASSPRNPREAYNEQFF
TRBV11-2	TRBJ2-3	NA	few	TGTGCCAGCAGCTTAGGGACCAGGGAAAGGGGCACAGATACGCAGTATTTT	CASSLGTRERGTDTQYF
TRBV7-8	TRBJ2-5	TRBD2	few	TGTGCCAGCAGCTTCGGGGGGGAAGGGACCCAGTACTTC	CASSFGGEGTQYF
TRBV4-1	TRBJ1-4	NA	many	TGCGCCAGCACTCCTACGGACAGTAATGAAAAACTGTTTTTT	CASTPTDSNEKLFF
TRBV4-3	TRBJ1-1	NA	NA	TGCGCCAGCAGCCAAGGAAATCTCCGGCACACTGAAGCTTTCTTT	CASSQGNLRHTEAFF
TRBV12-3/TRBV12-4	TRBJ2-2	NA	once	TGTGCCAGCAGTTATCGAGGGATCGGGGAGCTGTTTTTT	CASSYRGIGELFF
TRBV12-3/TRBV12-4	TRBJ2-1	TRBD2	NA	TGTGCCAGCAGTTTCGGGACTAGGGTCAACAATGAGCAGTTCTTC	CASSFGTRVNNEQFF
TRBV20-1	TRBJ2-7	NA	NA	TGCAGTGCTAGCGGGGGACCCTACGAGCAGTACTTC	CSASGGPYEQYF
TRBV5-1	TRBJ2-3	NA	NA	TGCGCCAGCAGCTTGGTTGAAGATACGCAGTATTTT	CASSLVEDTQYF
TRBV20-1	TRBJ1-2	TRBD1	NA	TGCAGTGCTAGAGACCTAAGGGACAGGGGAGGCTACACCTTC	CSARDLRDRGGYTF
TRBV6-4	TRBJ2-6	NA	NA	TGTGCCAGCAGTGACGAGGGGGGCCTCTCTGGGGCCAACGTCCTGACTTTC	CASSDEGGLSGANVLTF
TRBV6-1	TRBJ2-7	NA	once	TGTGCCAGCAGTCCCTATGAGGAATTCTACGAGCAGTACTTC	CASSPYEEFYEQYF
TRBV12-3/TRBV12-4	TRBJ1-3	NA	NA	TGTGCCAGCAGTTTAGGGACCGTAAACACCATATATTTT	CASSLGTVNTIYF
TRBV9	TRBJ2-2	NA	NA	TGTGCCAGCAGCGTTATTCAGTCCGGGGAGCTGTTTTTT	CASSVIQSGELFF
TRBV2	TRBJ1-2	TRBD1	once	TGTGCCAGCAGTGACCACAGGGGCGTTCGTGGCTACACCTTC	CASSDHRGVRGYTF
TRBV7-3	TRBJ2-1	NA	few	TGTGCCAGCAGCGACAGGGGAGGGAGCTCCTACAATGAGCAGTTCTTC	CASSDRGGSSYNEQFF
TRBV20-1	TRBJ2-6	NA	NA	TGCAGTGCTAGAGAAGGAGGGGAGGCCAACGTCCTGACTTTC	CSAREGGEANVLTF
TRBV7-9	TRBJ2-4	TRBD1	NA	TGTGCCAGCAGCCCCCGAGTGGGACAGGGGCGAGGGAACATTCAGTACTTC	CASSPRVGQGRGNIQYF
TRBV9	TRBJ1-6	TRBD1	NA	TGTGCCAGCAGCGCCGGGACAGCTCAGGGGTCACCCCTCCACTTT	CASSAGTAQGSPLHF
TRBV7-6	TRBJ2-5	NA	NA	TGTGCCAGCAGCCCCGACCACGACTCTTACCAAGAGACCCAGTACTTC	CASSPDHDSYQETQYF
TRBV20-1	TRBJ1-5	TRBD1	NA	TGCAGTGCTCTCCGGGACAGGGGACGGGGGGATCAGCCCCAGCATTTT	CSALRDRGRGDQPQHF
TRBV12-3/TRBV12-4	TRBJ1-2	NA	few	TGTGCCAGCAGTTTAGGGCAGGTTGGTGGCTACACCTTC	CASSLGQVGGYTF
TRBV12-5	TRBJ1-2	NA	NA	TGTGCTAGTGGTTTGGAGCAGATCTATGGCTACACCTTC	CASGLEQIYGYTF
TRBV6-1	TRBJ2-1	TRBD1	many	TGTGCCAGCGCCGTGACAGGACAGGGGGGCAATGAGCAGTTCTTC	CASAVTGQGGNEQFF
TRBV20-1	TRBJ1-5	TRBD1	many	TGCAGTGCTAGAGAGGGACAGGGGGACATTCAGCCCCAGCATTTT	CSAREGQGDIQPQHF
TRBV5-6	TRBJ1-2	NA	NA	TGTGCCAGCAGCTCGGGACGTAATATACGAGGCTACACCTTC	CASSSGRNIRGYTF
TRBV7-9	TRBJ2-7	TRBD2	NA	TGTGCCAGCAGCCCCCCCGGCGGGGGAATAACCTACGAGCAGTACTTC	CASSPPGGGITYEQYF
TRBV9	TRBJ2-1	NA	NA	TGTGCCAGCAGCCCTCGGACGGAACCTCACAATGAGCAGTTCTTC	CASSPRTEPHNEQFF
TRBV7-9	TRBJ2-1	TRBD2	NA	TGTGCCAGCAGCTTGACTAGCGGGGGCTACAATGAGCAGTTCTTC	CASSLTSGGYNEQFF
TRBV25-1	TRBJ2-5	NA	few	TGTGCCAGCAGTGAATCTGGGAAGCAGGGCGGAGAGACCCAGTACTTC	CASSESGKQGGETQYF
TRBV5-5	TRBJ1-2	TRBD1	NA	TGTGCCAGCAGACAGACAGGGGACTATGGCTACACCTTC	CASRQTGDYGYTF
TRBV10-3	TRBJ2-7	TRBD1	NA	TGTGCCATCAGTGAGGGTCAGGGGGCCTCCTACGAGCAGTACTTC	CAISEGQGASYEQYF
TRBV27	TRBJ2-5	TRBD2	NA	TGTGCCAGCAGTGGGGGACTAGAAGAGACCCAGTACTTC	CASSGGLEETQYF
TRBV5-1	TRBJ2-3	NA	NA	TGCGCCAGCAGCTTGGGGGGGACAAACACAGATACGCAGTATTTT	CASSLGGTNTDTQYF
TRBV7-2	TRBJ2-4	NA	NA	TGTGCCAGCAGCTTATGGGGGAGGGGGGGGATTGGTGACATTCAGTACTTC	CASSLWGRGGIGDIQYF
TRBV6-4	TRBJ1-6	NA	NA	TGTGCCAGCAGGGGGGCGGCAGATAATTCACCCCTCCACTTT	CASRGAADNSPLHF
TRBV4-1	TRBJ2-7	TRBD2	many	TGCGCCAGCAGCCAAGGACTAGCGGGGGCCCTAACCTACGAGCAGTACTTC	CASSQGLAGALTYEQYF
TRBV6-5	TRBJ2-7	NA	NA	TGTGCCAGCAGTTACTTCCCAGGGCTGGACGAGCAGTACTTC	CASSYFPGLDEQYF
TRBV4-3	TRBJ1-2	NA	NA	TGCGCCAGCAGCCAAGATCCCGCCTCGGGCCAAACCTACACCTTC	CASSQDPASGQTYTF
TRBV5-1	TRBJ2-3	NA	NA	TGCGCCAGCATCCTAGGAGGGCTTAGCACAGATACGCAGTATTTT	CASILGGLSTDTQYF
TRBV5-8	TRBJ1-5	NA	NA	TGTGCCAGCAGCCCAGTCCCGCTGCCGATCAATCAGCCCCAGCATTTT	CASSPVPLPINQPQHF
TRBV20-1	TRBJ1-1	TRBD1	NA	TGCAGTGCTAGAGATGGGACAGGGTATATGAACACTGAAGCTTTCTTT	CSARDGTGYMNTEAFF
TRBV9	TRBJ2-1	TRBD1	NA	TGTGCCAGCAGCGGACACGGACAGGGGTTTGAGCAGTTCTTC	CASSGHGQGFEQFF